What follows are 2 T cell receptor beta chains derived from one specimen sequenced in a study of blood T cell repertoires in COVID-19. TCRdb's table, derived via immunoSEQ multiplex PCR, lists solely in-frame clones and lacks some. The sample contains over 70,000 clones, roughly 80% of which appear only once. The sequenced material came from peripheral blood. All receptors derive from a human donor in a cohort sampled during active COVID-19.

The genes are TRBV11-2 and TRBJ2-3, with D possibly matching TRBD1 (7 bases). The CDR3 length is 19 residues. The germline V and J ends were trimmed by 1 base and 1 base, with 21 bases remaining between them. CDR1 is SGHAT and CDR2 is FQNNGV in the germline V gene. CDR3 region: CASSLGLWFTGEGTDTQYF. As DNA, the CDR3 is TGTGCCAGCAGCTTAGGCCTGTGGTTTACAGGGGAGGGCACAGATACGCAGTATTTT.

In DNA form, the CDR3 reads TGTGCCAGCAGTTCTCCCCCGGGACAGACGAACGAGCAGTTCTTC. Translation: CASSSPPGQTNEQFF. The J gene is TRBJ2-1, the V gene TRBV28, with 7 bases lining up with TRBD1. CDR3 length: 15 residues. V was clipped by 4 bases and J by 10 bases; unmatched bases: 13. Looked up from germline, CDR1 is MDHEN and CDR2 is SYDVKM.